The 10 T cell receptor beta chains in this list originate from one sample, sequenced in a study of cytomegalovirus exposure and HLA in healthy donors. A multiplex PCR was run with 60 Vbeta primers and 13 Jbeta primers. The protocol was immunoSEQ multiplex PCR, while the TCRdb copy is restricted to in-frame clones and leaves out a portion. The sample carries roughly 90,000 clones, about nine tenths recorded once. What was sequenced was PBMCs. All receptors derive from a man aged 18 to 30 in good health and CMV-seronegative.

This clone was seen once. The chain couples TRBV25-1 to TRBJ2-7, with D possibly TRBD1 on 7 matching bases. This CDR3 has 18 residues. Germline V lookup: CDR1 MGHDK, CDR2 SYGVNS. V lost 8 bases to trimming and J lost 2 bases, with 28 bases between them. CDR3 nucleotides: TGTGCCAGCCAACGGACAGGCCTCGATCGGGACTTAACCTACGAGCAGTACTTC. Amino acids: CASQRTGLDRDLTYEQYF.

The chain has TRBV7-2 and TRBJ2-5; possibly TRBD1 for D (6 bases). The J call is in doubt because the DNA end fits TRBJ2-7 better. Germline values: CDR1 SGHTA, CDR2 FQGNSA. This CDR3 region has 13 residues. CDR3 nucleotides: TGTGCCAGCAGCTTGGACAGTCCCTACGAGCAGTACTTC. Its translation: CASSLDSPYEQYF.

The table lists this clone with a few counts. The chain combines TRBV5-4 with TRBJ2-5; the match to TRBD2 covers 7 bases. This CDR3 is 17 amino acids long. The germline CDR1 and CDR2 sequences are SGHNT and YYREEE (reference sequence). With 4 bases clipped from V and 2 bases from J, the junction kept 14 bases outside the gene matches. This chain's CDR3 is CASSENPGGAGQETQYF. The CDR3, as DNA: TGTGCCAGCAGCGAAAACCCGGGAGGAGCCGGGCAAGAGACCCAGTACTTC.

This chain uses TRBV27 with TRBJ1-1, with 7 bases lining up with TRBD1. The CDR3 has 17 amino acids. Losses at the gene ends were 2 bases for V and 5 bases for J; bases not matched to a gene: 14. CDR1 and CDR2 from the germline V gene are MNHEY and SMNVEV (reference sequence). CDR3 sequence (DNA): TGTGCCAGCAGTTTAATTCGAACAGGGGCTTTACCGACTGAAGCTTTCTTT. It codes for CASSLIRTGALPTEAFF.

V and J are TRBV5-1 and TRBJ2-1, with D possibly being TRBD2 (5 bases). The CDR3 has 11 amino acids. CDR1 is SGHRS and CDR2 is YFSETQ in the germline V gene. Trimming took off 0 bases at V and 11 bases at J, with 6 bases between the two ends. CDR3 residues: CASSLAGKQFF. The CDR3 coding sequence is TGCGCCAGCAGCTTGGCGGGAAAGCAGTTCTTC.

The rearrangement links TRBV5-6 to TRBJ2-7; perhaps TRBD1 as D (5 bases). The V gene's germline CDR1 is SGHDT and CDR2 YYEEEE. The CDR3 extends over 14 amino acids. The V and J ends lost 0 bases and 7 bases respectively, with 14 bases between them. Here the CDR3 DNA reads TGTGCCAGCAGCTTGGCCACTGGGGCAAGGGAGCAGTACTTC. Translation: CASSLATGAREQYF. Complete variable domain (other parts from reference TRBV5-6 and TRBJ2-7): DAGVTQSPTHLIKTRGQQVTLRCSPKSGHDTVSWYQQALGQGPQFIFQYYEEEERQRGNFPDRFSGHQFPNYSSELNVNALLLGDSALYLCASSLATGAREQYFGPGTRLTVT.

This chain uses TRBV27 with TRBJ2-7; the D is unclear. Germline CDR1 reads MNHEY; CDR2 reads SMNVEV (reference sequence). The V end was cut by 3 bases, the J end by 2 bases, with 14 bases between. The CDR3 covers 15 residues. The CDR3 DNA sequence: TGTGCCAGCAGTTTTGGGTGGGCCCGCACCTACGAGCAGTACTTC. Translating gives CASSFGWARTYEQYF.

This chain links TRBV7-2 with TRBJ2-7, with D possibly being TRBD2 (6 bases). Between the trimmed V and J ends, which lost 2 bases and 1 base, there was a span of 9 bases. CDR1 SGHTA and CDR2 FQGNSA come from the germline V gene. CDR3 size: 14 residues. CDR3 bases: TGTGCCAGCAGCTTAATCGGAGGGTCCTACGAGCAGTACTTC. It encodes CASSLIGGSYEQYF. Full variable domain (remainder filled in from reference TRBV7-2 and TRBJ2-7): GAGVSQSPSNKVTEKGKDVELRCDPISGHTALYWYRQSLGQGLEFLIYFQGNSAPDKSGLPSDRFSAERTGGSVSTLTIQRTQQEDSAVYLCASSLIGGSYEQYFGPGTRLTVT.

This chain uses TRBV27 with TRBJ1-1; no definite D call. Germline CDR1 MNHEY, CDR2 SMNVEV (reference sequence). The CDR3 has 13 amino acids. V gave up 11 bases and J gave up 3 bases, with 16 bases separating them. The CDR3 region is CARWEEGDTEAFF. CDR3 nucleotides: TGTGCCCGCTGGGAGGAGGGTGACACTGAAGCTTTCTTT.

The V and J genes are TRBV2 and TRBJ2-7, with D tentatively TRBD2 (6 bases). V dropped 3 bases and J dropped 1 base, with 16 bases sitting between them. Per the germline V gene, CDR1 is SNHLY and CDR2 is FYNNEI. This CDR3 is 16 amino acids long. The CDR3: CASSDLLTRGSYEQYF. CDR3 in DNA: TGTGCCAGCAGTGATCTTTTGACACGGGGGTCCTACGAGCAGTACTTC.